These 19 T cell receptor beta chains originate from one sample sequenced in a study of blood T cell repertoires in COVID-19. The repertoire was sequenced with immunoSEQ multiplex PCR; TCRdb's copy has only in-frame clones and lacks some. The sample holds approximately 270,000 clones, 85% to 90% seen once. Material for sequencing was peripheral blood. The receptors come from a man aged 30 to 39 with acute or convalescent COVID-19.

The genes are TRBV7-6 and TRBJ2-7, with TRBD1 identical over 10 bases. Germline loops: CDR1 SGHVS, CDR2 FNYEAQ. CDR3 length equals 16 residues. V trimming: 5 bases; J trimming: 1 base; junction bases outside the gene matches: 8. The CDR3 loop is CASSAIPGQGSYEQYF. As DNA, the CDR3 is TGTGCCAGCAGCGCGATCCCGGGACAGGGGTCCTACGAGCAGTACTTC.

The DNA of the CDR3 is TGTGCCAGCAGTCGAACACAGGGGTCCTATGGCTACACCTTC. It is translated as CASSRTQGSYGYTF. The chain carries TRBV11-3 and TRBJ1-2; 7 positions agree with TRBD1. CDR1 is SGHNT and CDR2 is YENEEA in the germline V gene. The CDR3 length is 14 residues. V was pared by 6 bases and J by 4 bases, with 8 bases of the junction left unmatched. The whole variable domain, filled in from reference TRBV11-3 and TRBJ1-2, reads EAGVVQSPRYKIIEKKQPVAFWCNPISGHNTLYWYLQNLGQGPELLIRYENEEAVDDSQLPKDRFSAERLKGVDSTLKIQPAELGDSAVYLCASSRTQGSYGYTFGSGTRLTVV.

This clone was picked up one time. The chain employs TRBV2 and TRBJ2-1, with TRBD2 matching over 9 bases. V dropped 6 bases and J dropped 6; count of bases not matched to a gene: 9. This CDR3 is built from 15 residues. Germline V CDR1 and CDR2: SNHLY, FYNNEI. The CDR3 nucleotides read TGTGCCAGCAGGCGGGAGGGGGGGATCAGCAATGAGCAGTTCTTC. It encodes CASRREGGISNEQFF.

The chain uses TRBV5-5 and TRBJ2-2, with 11 bases lining up with TRBD2. There are 17 residues in the CDR3. Trimming removed 3 bases from V and 4 bases from J; junction bases left unmatched: 8. The germline V gene has CDR1 SGHKS and CDR2 YYEKEE (reference sequence). The CDR3 coding sequence is TGTGCCAGCAGCTCACTACTAGCGGGAGTTCGCACCGGGGAGCTGTTTTTT. Amino acid sequence: CASSSLLAGVRTGELFF.

In the case of this clone: Mismatch with germline at one junction end may stem from a read error. This chain uses TRBV15 with TRBJ2-7; maybe TRBD1 (5 bases). The CDR3 has 14 residues. The germline CDR1 and CDR2 sequences are LNHNV and YYDKDF (reference sequence). The CDR3 DNA follows: TGTGCCACCAGCAGAGGGGTCCAAGGGGCGAGCAAGGGCTTC. The encoded protein is CATSRGVQGASKGF. The full variable domain, completed using reference TRBV15 and TRBJ2-7, is DAMVIQNPRYQVTQFGKPVTLSCSQTLNHNVMYWYQQKSSQAPKLLFHYYDKDFNNEADTPDNFQSRRPNTSFCFLDIRSPGLGDTAMYLCATSRGVQGASKGFGPGTRLTVT.

This chain joins TRBV5-8 and TRBJ2-3, with 13 nucleotides matching TRBD2. CDR3 length: 16 amino acids. Germline CDR1 and CDR2: SGHTS and YDEGEE. Unmatched junction bases numbered 5, after V lost 4 bases and J lost 3 bases. The CDR3 is CASSLGLAGMTDTQYF. In DNA, the CDR3 is TGTGCCAGCAGCCTGGGACTAGCGGGAATGACAGATACGCAGTATTTT.

V is TRBV12-3 or TRBV12-4 and J is TRBJ1-2; TRBD1 is a possible D gene (5 bases). The CDR3 totals 13 residues. Trimming shortened V by 3 bases and J by 3 bases, and 8 bases separated the two germline ends. The DNA for the CDR3 is TGTGCCAGCAGTTTTACAGGATACTATGGCTACACCTTC. This codes for CASSFTGYYGYTF.

The chain carries TRBV15 and TRBJ1-1; D is perhaps TRBD1 (6 bases). The CDR3 loop spans 15 amino acids. V lost 3 bases and J 5 bases, leaving 16 bases between the germline ends. The germline V gene has CDR1 LNHNV and CDR2 YYDKDF (reference sequence). The CDR3 is CATSRGGAQGTEAFF. CDR3 in DNA: TGTGCCACCAGCAGGGGGGGGGCTCAAGGGACTGAAGCTTTCTTT.

This clone came up once. The rearrangement joins TRBV5-4 to TRBJ2-2; TRBD1 matches 10 bases. Germline V gene lookup returns CDR1 SGHNT and CDR2 YYREEE (reference sequence). The CDR3 covers 15 residues. The J segment lost 3 bases and the V segment lost 3 bases, leaving 2 bases of the junction unmatched. CDR3 protein: CASSSGTGDTGELFF. The CDR3 coding sequence is TGTGCCAGCAGCTCCGGGACAGGGGACACCGGGGAGCTGTTTTTT.

CDR3 amino acids: CASSPWTGGFYGYTF. The CDR3 DNA follows: TGTGCCAGCAGCCCTTGGACAGGGGGATTTTATGGCTACACCTTC. The chain is built from TRBV7-9 and TRBJ1-2; 10 positions match TRBD1. Germline-derived CDR1 and CDR2 are SEHNR and FQNEAQ (reference sequence). The J segment lost 5 bases and the V segment lost 5 bases, leaving 8 bases of the junction unmatched. The CDR3 runs to 15 residues.

J is TRBJ2-3 and V is TRBV5-5; TRBD2 matches at 16 bases. After removal of 0 bases from V and 8 bases from J, the junction contained 12 bases not matched to a gene. CDR1 is SGHKS, CDR2 YYEKEE, per germline (reference sequence). The CDR3 covers 19 residues. The CDR3 loop is CASSLAGLAGGTPGTTQYF. CDR3 bases: TGTGCCAGCAGCTTGGCGGGACTAGCGGGAGGGACCCCTGGAACTACGCAGTATTTT.

This chain uses TRBV28 with TRBJ1-6, with 9 bases fitting TRBD1. The germline V gene encodes CDR1 MDHEN and CDR2 SYDVKM. J was trimmed by 7 bases and V by 4 bases; bases with no gene match: 5. The CDR3 runs 15 residues. CDR3 residues: CASSWRGQGNSPLHF. The CDR3 nucleotides are TGTGCCAGCAGTTGGAGAGGACAGGGGAATTCACCCCTCCACTTT.

In its sample, this clone was seen once. The rearrangement links TRBV5-1 to TRBJ2-3; TRBD1 aligns across 7 bases. The CDR3 totals 14 residues. V lost 4 bases to trimming and J lost 4 bases; unmatched junction nucleotides: 6. Germline V CDR1 and CDR2: SGHRS, YFSETQ. The CDR3 nucleotides read TGCGCCAGCAGCCTAGACAGGGTACCAGATACGCAGTATTTT. Its protein product is CASSLDRVPDTQYF.

This sequence joins TRBV29-1 and TRBJ1-1; D may be TRBD1 (5 bases). Deletions cut 4 bases from V and 4 bases from J, with 19 bases between. Germline V gene data show CDR1 as SQVTM and CDR2 as ANQGSEA. CDR3 length: 15 residues. CDR3 residues: CSVAPTSGFGTEAFF. CDR3 DNA: TGCAGCGTTGCACCAACCTCAGGGTTTGGCACTGAAGCTTTCTTT.

The chain carries TRBV28 and TRBJ1-2; 7 nucleotides match TRBD1. CDR1 is MDHEN and CDR2 is SYDVKM in the germline V gene. V was clipped by 4 bases and J by 7 bases; unmatched bases: 6. This CDR3 contains 13 residues. CDR3 nucleotide sequence: TGTGCCAGCAGTTCGGGGGCAGGGGGTGGCTACACCTTC. Translating gives CASSSGAGGGYTF.

This clone has only one observation. In DNA, the CDR3 is TGTGCCAGCAGCTTAGCGGGGCTAAACACCGGGGAGCTGTTTTTT. Protein sequence: CASSLAGLNTGELFF. J is TRBJ2-2 and V is TRBV7-2; possible D gene TRBD1, 5 bases. CDR3 length equals 15 residues. Germline CDR1 reads SGHTA; CDR2 reads FQGNSA. Trimming left V 0 bases short and J 2 bases short, with 7 bases between.

V is TRBV7-3 and J is TRBJ1-6; TRBD1 might be the D (5 bases). This CDR3 region has 15 residues. Germline-derived CDR1 and CDR2 are SGHTA and FQGTGA. Trimming cost V 0 bases and J 6 bases, with 9 bases left between them. The CDR3, as DNA: TGTGCCAGCAGCTTAACAGGGGATGGTAATTCACCCCTCCACTTT. Translating gives CASSLTGDGNSPLHF.

The J gene is TRBJ2-2, the V gene TRBV6-5, with D tentatively TRBD2 (6 bases). Trimming pared 11 bases from V and 7 bases from J, leaving 20 bases between. The CDR3 contains 14 residues. In germline, CDR1 is MNHEY, CDR2 SVGAGI. The CDR3 here is CASRKEGAIGELFF. The CDR3, as DNA: TGTGCCTCAAGGAAGGAGGGAGCGATCGGGGAGCTGTTTTTT.

The chain carries TRBV27 and TRBJ1-4; D remains ambiguous. CDR3 length equals 12 residues. V lost 8 bases, J lost 3 bases, and 7 bases lay in between. CDR1 and CDR2 (germline): MNHEY, SMNVEV (reference sequence). The CDR3 bases are TGTGCCAGCCGACAAGCTAATGAAAAACTGTTTTTT. Its translation is CASRQANEKLFF.